What follows are 15 T cell receptor beta chains derived from one specimen sequenced in a study of low-dose radiotherapy and immunotherapy resistance in tumors. Time point described: before trial treatment. First-strand cDNA used TRAV- and TRBV-specific primers, covering alpha and beta chains. TCR amplification ran approximately 20 PCR cycles using constant-region and V-primer adapter primers. TCRdb redid the calling of the reads with MiXCR, one entry per CDR3 protein. The sample carries around 65,000 distinct CDR3 sequences, about 26% recorded once. The specimen was PBMCs, collected before treatment. The receptors come from a male donor with rectosigmoid adenocarcinoma.

This clonotype appeared many times. The V call is TRBV6-2 or TRBV6-3, the J call TRBJ2-7; D not certain. Germline V gene data show CDR1 as MNHEY and CDR2 as SVGEGT. V was cut by 4 bases and J by 3 bases, with 10 bases left in between. The CDR3 is 13 residues long. CDR3 DNA: TGTGCCAGCAGTTTGCAGGTTGGCTACGAGCAGTACTTC. Translated: CASSLQVGYEQYF.

This clonotype was counted many times. This chain joins TRBV5-4 and TRBJ2-1; 8 nucleotides align to TRBD1. The CDR3 consists of 15 residues. Germline V lookup: CDR1 SGHNT, CDR2 YYREEE (reference sequence). The V and J ends lost 1 base and 9 bases, in that order; junction bases with no gene match: 9. DNA for the CDR3: TGTGCCAGCAGCTTGATGGACAGGGAGACTCTTGAGCAGTTCTTC. Encoded protein: CASSLMDRETLEQFF.

This clonotype was seen many times. The chain joins TRBV5-1 to TRBJ2-4, with D perhaps TRBD1 or TRBD2 (5 bases each). Looked up from germline, CDR1 is SGHRS and CDR2 is YFSETQ. This CDR3 comprises 15 residues. Trimming removed 0 bases from V and 6 bases from J, with 13 bases in between. The CDR3, as DNA: TGCGCCAGCAGCTTGGTAGCAGGTGGGGGAAACATTCAGTACTTC. As protein: CASSLVAGGGNIQYF.

This clonotype showed up many times. The V and J genes are TRBV29-1 and TRBJ2-7; D perhaps matches TRBD1 (6 bases). There are 12 residues in the CDR3. The V gene's germline CDR1 is SQVTM and CDR2 ANQGSEA. This chain's CDR3 is CSIGQSSYEQYF. DNA of the CDR3: TGCAGTATTGGACAGAGCTCCTACGAGCAGTACTTC.

The CDR3 here is CAWTDRTTTNEKLFF. CDR3 sequence (DNA): TGTGCCTGGACCGACAGGACCACAACTAATGAAAAACTGTTTTTT. The chain carries TRBV30 and TRBJ1-4; possibly TRBD1 for D (6 bases). CDR1 and CDR2 (germline): GTSNPN, SVGIG (reference sequence). V was clipped by 4 bases and J by 0 bases, with 12 bases between them. The CDR3 has 15 amino acids.

Points on this clonotype: It is likely a read error: a sequence one base away is far more abundant. This chain uses TRBV14 with TRBJ2-5, with TRBD2 matching over 7 bases. The CDR3 is 14 amino acids. V lost 3 bases, J lost 11 bases, and 12 bases stayed unmatched. Germline CDR1 SGHDN, CDR2 FVKESK. The DNA of the CDR3 is TGTGCCAGCAGCCAGCGGGAGAGTGCGAATGAGCAGTACTTC. Protein: CASSQRESANEQYF.

This clonotype was seen repeatedly, ten times or more. The germline gene is not matched at one end of the junction; a read error may be the cause. This chain connects TRBV6-2 or TRBV6-3 to TRBJ2-1, with D maybe TRBD2 (6 bases). This CDR3 region has 17 residues. Looked up from germline, CDR1 is MNHEY and CDR2 is SVGEGT. Here the CDR3 reads CASSYSFSGKPYDEQFF. Here the CDR3 DNA reads TGTGCCAGCAGTTACTCGTTTAGCGGAAAACCCTACGATGAGCAGTTCTTC.

This clonotype was recorded a few times. This chain links TRBV6-1 with TRBJ1-1; D is unclear. Germline V gene data show CDR1 as MNHNS and CDR2 as SASEGT. The CDR3 contains 14 residues. V lost 6 bases, J lost 3 bases, and 14 bases lay in between. DNA of the CDR3: TGTGCCAGCAGGTTTCGGAACTTGGACACTGAAGCTTTCTTT. This encodes CASRFRNLDTEAFF.

This clonotype was recorded many times. The V call is TRBV4-2, the J call TRBJ2-7; D tentatively fits TRBD1 or TRBD2 (5 bases each). Germline V lookup: CDR1 LGHNA, CDR2 YNFKEQ. There are 15 residues in the CDR3. The V end lost 0 bases, the J end lost 0 bases, and 9 bases lay between the germline ends. The CDR3 region is CASSQERDVSYEQYF. The CDR3 coding sequence is TGTGCCAGCAGCCAAGAACGGGACGTCTCCTACGAGCAGTACTTC.

This clonotype was detected many times. J is TRBJ1-4 and V is TRBV27, with 9 bases identical to TRBD1. Trimming removed 7 bases from V and 8 bases from J; junction bases left unmatched: 14. Looked up from germline, CDR1 is MNHEY and CDR2 is SMNVEV (reference sequence). CDR3 length: 16 amino acids. The CDR3 spells CASTPGQGSLSEKLFF. CDR3 DNA sequence: TGTGCCAGCACCCCCGGACAGGGGAGTTTGAGCGAAAAACTGTTTTTT. The entire variable domain, with the rest obtained from reference TRBV27 and TRBJ1-4, is as follows: EAQVTQNPRYLITVTGKKLTVTCSQNMNHEYMSWYRQDPGLGLRQIYYSMNVEVTDKGDVPEGYKVSRKEKRNFPLILESPSPNQTSLYFCASTPGQGSLSEKLFFGSGTQLSVL.

The V gene is TRBV20-1, the J gene TRBJ2-5; unclear D gene. Looked up from germline, CDR1 is DFQATT and CDR2 is SNEGSKA (reference sequence). The CDR3 has 13 residues. The ends were cut back, 5 bases at V and 5 bases at J, with 15 bases in the middle. The DNA for the CDR3 is TGCAGTGCTGGACCCCCCCCGGCTGAGACCCAGTACTTC. Amino acids: CSAGPPPAETQYF.

Many counts were recorded for this clonotype. The chain joins TRBV6-2 or TRBV6-3 to TRBJ1-5; TRBD1 is a possible D gene (5 bases). V was pared by 2 bases and J by 7 bases, with 12 bases between. Germline CDR1 and CDR2: MNHEY and SVGEGT. The CDR3 has 14 amino acids. DNA for the CDR3: TGTGCCAGCAGTTACGGCGGGGCACGGCAGCCCCAGCATTTT. Translating gives CASSYGGARQPQHF.

This clonotype was picked up many times. V and J are TRBV7-2 and TRBJ2-7; TRBD2 aligns across 10 bases. The trim removed 6 bases at V and 5 bases at J, leaving 4 bases unmatched. The CDR3 extends over 13 amino acids. Germline CDR1 reads SGHTA; CDR2 reads FQGNSA. The CDR3 DNA reads as TGTGCCAGCAGGCGGACTAGCGGAAACGAGCAGTACTTC. It encodes CASRRTSGNEQYF.

This clonotype was picked up many times. The J gene is TRBJ2-2, the V gene TRBV29-1, with 7 bases matching TRBD1. Per the germline V gene, CDR1 is SQVTM and CDR2 is ANQGSEA. V trimming: 6 bases; J trimming: 2 bases; junction bases outside the gene matches: 6. CDR3 size: 14 residues. Here the CDR3 reads CSVAGTDNTGELFF. In DNA form, the CDR3 reads TGCAGCGTCGCCGGGACAGACAACACCGGGGAGCTGTTTTTT.

This clonotype was found many times. This chain joins TRBV25-1 and TRBJ2-5; D uncertain. The CDR3 runs to 14 residues. V lost 1 base and J 2 bases, leaving 8 bases between the germline ends. Germline V gene lookup returns CDR1 MGHDK and CDR2 SYGVNS. Here the CDR3 reads CASSEFGQQETQYF. The DNA of the CDR3 is TGTGCCAGCAGTGAATTCGGGCAGCAAGAGACCCAGTACTTC. Looking up the rest from reference TRBV25-1 and TRBJ2-5 gives the full variable domain: EADIYQTPRYLVIGTGKKITLECSQTMGHDKMYWYQQDPGMELHLIHYSYGVNSTEKGDLSSESTVSRIRTEHFPLTLESARPSHTSQYLCASSEFGQQETQYFGPGTRLLVL.